The clone carrying this T cell receptor beta chain was observed a single time. Germline V gives CDR1 GTSNPN, CDR2 SVGIG (reference sequence). Unmatched junction bases numbered 13, after V lost 1 base and J lost 4 bases. The CDR3 loop spans 18 amino acids. The data belong to a study of OX40 agonist ivuxolimab in advanced cancers. Study as a whole: In this cohort, patients received ivuxolimab, an agonistic anti-OX40 (CD134) antibody. In this trial design, patients received ivuxolimab intravenously at 0.01 to 10 mg/kg every 2 weeks. Two cutaneous melanoma patients and one hepatocellular carcinoma patient, three in all, had partial responses. Patients undergoing dose escalation presented with hepatocellular carcinoma, melanoma, renal cell or head and neck cancer.

Profiling relied on immunoSEQ multiplex PCR, and the TCRdb table lists in-frame clones only, not all of them. The sample lists over 80,000 clones, approximately 87% occurring once. The TCR was taken from an adult with an advanced solid tumor such as melanoma, head and neck, liver or kidney cancer. This chain joins TRBV30 and TRBJ2-1, with 10 bases identical to TRBD2. The specimen comprised CD4+ or CD8+ T cells sorted from blood, sampled in a trial of the OX40 agonist ivuxolimab. CDR3 DNA: TGTGCCTGGAGTGGCCGGCCCTTTAGCGGGAGGTCGTACAATGAGCAGTTCTTC. Its translation is CAWSGRPFSGRSYNEQFF.